This T cell receptor (beta chain) was sequenced for a study of blood T cell repertoires in COVID-19. Overall study context: Both acute and convalescent COVID-19 samples were obtained from the United States, Italy and Spain. T cells, B-cell-depleted T cells, or PBMCs provided the cDNA or gDNA that served as material.

Germline V gives CDR1 LNHDA, CDR2 SQIVND (reference sequence). CDR3 length equals 16 residues. Trimming removed 0 bases from V and 3 bases from J, with 15 bases in between. Per the original data handling: By means of reference gene primer amplification, nucleated cell counts were estimated. Some clones are missing from TCRdb's copy, which holds only in-frame ones; the method was immunoSEQ multiplex PCR. Clone size and the V and J calls come from that table; the DNA yielded D and trimming. Of under 350,000 clones in the sample, over 75% are singletons; the top ten hold approximately 12%. The V call is TRBV19, the J call TRBJ2-7, with D maybe TRBD1 (7 bases). The receptor was derived from a human donor in a cohort sampled during active COVID-19. Sequencing input: peripheral blood. For the CDR3, the DNA is TGTGCCAGTAGTATAGAGGCGTCAGGGGGGCTCTACGAGCAGTACTTC. Its protein product is CASSIEASGGLYEQYF.